What follows are 5 T cell receptor beta chains derived from one specimen sequenced in a study of OX40 agonist ivuxolimab in advanced cancers. Profiled with immunoSEQ multiplex PCR; TCRdb holds only in-frame clones, not every one. The data hold fewer than 100,000 clones, with about 89% observed a single time. The sample here was CD4+ or CD8+ T cells sorted from blood, taken in a trial of the OX40 agonist ivuxolimab. The receptors originated from an adult with an advanced solid tumor such as melanoma, head and neck, liver or kidney cancer.

This chain connects TRBV30 to TRBJ2-7; 7 bases match TRBD1. The V gene end was trimmed by 0 bases and the J gene end by 7 bases; junction bases not matched to a gene: 6. The V gene's germline CDR1 is GTSNPN and CDR2 SVGIG (reference sequence). The CDR3 runs to 13 residues. Here the CDR3 reads CAWSVQGTREQYF. The CDR3 coding sequence is TGTGCCTGGAGTGTACAGGGGACCAGGGAGCAGTACTTC.

The rearrangement links TRBV7-3 to TRBJ1-1; 9 bases match TRBD1. CDR3 length: 13 residues. Trimming at V came to 6 bases and at J to 8 bases, leaving 7 bases not matched to a gene. Germline values: CDR1 SGHTA, CDR2 FQGTGA. The CDR3 region has the DNA TGTGCCAGCAGTCAACAGGGGGCAAGGGAAGCTTTCTTT. It is translated as CASSQQGAREAFF.

V gene TRBV5-1 combines with J gene TRBJ2-7; D gene uncertain. Trimming left V 0 bases short and J 3 bases short, with 10 bases between. This CDR3 is built from 14 residues. Germline-derived CDR1 and CDR2 are SGHRS and YFSETQ. CDR3 residues: CASSLDSLLYEQYF. In nucleotides, the CDR3 is TGCGCCAGCAGCTTGGACAGCTTGCTCTACGAGCAGTACTTC.

The chain carries TRBV7-9 and TRBJ1-1, with D perhaps matching TRBD1 (5 bases). The germline V gene has CDR1 SEHNR and CDR2 FQNEAQ (reference sequence). Trimming shortened V by 5 bases and J by 1 base, and 17 bases separated the two germline ends. The CDR3 totals 16 residues. The CDR3 is CASSADPGRKNTEAFF. The CDR3 DNA reads TGTGCCAGCAGCGCCGACCCGGGACGGAAGAACACTGAAGCTTTCTTT.

J is TRBJ2-3 and V is TRBV25-1, with 8 bases matching TRBD2. J gave up 6 bases and V 3 bases, and 8 bases lay outside the gene matches. From germline, CDR1 is MGHDK and CDR2 SYGVNS. This CDR3 is 15 amino acids long. DNA of the CDR3: TGTGCCAGCAGTGACCCGAGCGGGGGCGGGGATACGCAGTATTTT. Its translation: CASSDPSGGGDTQYF. The full variable domain, rest sourced from reference TRBV25-1 and TRBJ2-3, is EADIYQTPRYLVIGTGKKITLECSQTMGHDKMYWYQQDPGMELHLIHYSYGVNSTEKGDLSSESTVSRIRTEHFPLTLESARPSHTSQYLCASSDPSGGGDTQYFGPGTRLTVL.